The clone carrying this T cell receptor (beta chain) was seen a single time. What it binds is not known. Germline V gives CDR1 SNHLY, CDR2 FYNNEI. Trimming took 6 bases from V and 7 from J; bases not matched to a gene: 9. The CDR3 runs 14 residues. This sample is part of a study of shared clonotypes between healthy human individuals. Template for every sorted-subset replicate PCR totaled roughly 210 ng DNA, around 32,000 T cell genomes. Data came from immunoSEQ multiplex PCR; TCRdb stores just in-frame clones and leaves some out. This repertoire shows millions of clones, roughly nine tenths found once; its top ten account for over 0.12%. All donors were healthy HIV-negative adults lacking recent acute infections or vaccinations. Study results and limitations: It was observed that roughly 5.4% of naive CD4 clonotypes were shared across a handful of donors. Memory subsets generally showed smaller estimated richness than naive subsets did.

The rearrangement uses TRBV2 and TRBJ2-7, with TRBD1 matching over 10 bases. The sequence was collected from a man aged 18 to 35 in good health. The source material was naive CD4+ T cells sorted from blood. Noted subset: CD45RA+ positively selected. The CDR3 DNA is TGTGCCAGCAGCCCGGGACAGGGGACGAGGGAGCAGTACTTC. This translates into CASSPGQGTREQYF.